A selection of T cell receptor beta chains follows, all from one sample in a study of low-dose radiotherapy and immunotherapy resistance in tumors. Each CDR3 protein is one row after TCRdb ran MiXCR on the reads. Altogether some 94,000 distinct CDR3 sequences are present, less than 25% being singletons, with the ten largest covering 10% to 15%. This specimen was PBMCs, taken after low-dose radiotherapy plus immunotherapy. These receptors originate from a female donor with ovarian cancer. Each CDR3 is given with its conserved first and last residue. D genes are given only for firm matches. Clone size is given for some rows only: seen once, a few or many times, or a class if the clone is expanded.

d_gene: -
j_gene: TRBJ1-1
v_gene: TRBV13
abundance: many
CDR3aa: CASREGDRGTEAFF
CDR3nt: TGTGCCAGCCGAGAAGGGGACCGAGGGACTGAAGCTTTCTTT

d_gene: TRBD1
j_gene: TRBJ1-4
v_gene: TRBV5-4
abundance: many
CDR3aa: CASSLESETGNEKLFF
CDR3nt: TGTGCCAGCAGCTTGGAGAGCGAGACAGGGAATGAAAAACTGTTTTTT

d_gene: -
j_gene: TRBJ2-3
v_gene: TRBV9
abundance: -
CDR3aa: CASSVVVTDTQYF
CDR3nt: TGTGCCAGCAGCGTGGTAGTCACAGATACGCAGTATTTT

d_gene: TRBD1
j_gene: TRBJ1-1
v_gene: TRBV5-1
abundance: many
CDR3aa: CASSLAGGGTEAFF
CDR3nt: TGCGCCAGCAGCTTGGCAGGGGGCGGCACTGAAGCTTTCTTT

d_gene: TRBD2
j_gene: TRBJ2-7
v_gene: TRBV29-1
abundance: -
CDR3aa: CSVGWGGNYEQYF
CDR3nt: TGCAGCGTTGGGTGGGGGGGAAACTACGAGCAGTACTTC

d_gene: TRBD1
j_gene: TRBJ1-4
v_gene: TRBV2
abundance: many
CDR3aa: CASSEAGDRGKLFF
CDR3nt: TGTGCCAGCAGTGAAGCGGGGGACAGGGGAAAACTGTTTTTT

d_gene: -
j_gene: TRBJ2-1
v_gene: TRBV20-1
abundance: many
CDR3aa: CSAPDPIGGYEQFF
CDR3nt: TGCAGTGCTCCGGACCCTATCGGGGGCTATGAGCAGTTCTTC

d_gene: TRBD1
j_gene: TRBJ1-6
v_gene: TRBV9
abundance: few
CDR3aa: CASSAGTGGDHSPLHF
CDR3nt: TGTGCCAGCAGCGCCGGGACAGGGGGCGATCATTCACCCCTCCACTTT

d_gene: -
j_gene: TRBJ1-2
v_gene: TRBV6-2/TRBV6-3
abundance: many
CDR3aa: CASSYSGGGLGGYTF
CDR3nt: TGTGCCAGCAGTTACTCGGGGGGGGGCCTTGGGGGCTACACCTTC

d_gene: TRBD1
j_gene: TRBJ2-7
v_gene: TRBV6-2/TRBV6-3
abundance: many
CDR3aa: CASSRDRGKDEQYF
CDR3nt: TGTGCCAGCAGCAGGGACAGGGGAAAGGACGAGCAGTACTTC

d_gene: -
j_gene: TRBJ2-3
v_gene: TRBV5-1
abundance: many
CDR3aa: CASRHRTDTQYF
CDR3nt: TGCGCCAGCAGGCACAGGACAGATACGCAGTATTTT

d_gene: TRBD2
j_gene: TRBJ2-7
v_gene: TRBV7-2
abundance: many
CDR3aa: CASSFGLAGFYEQYF
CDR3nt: TGTGCCAGCAGCTTTGGGTTAGCGGGTTTCTACGAGCAGTACTTC

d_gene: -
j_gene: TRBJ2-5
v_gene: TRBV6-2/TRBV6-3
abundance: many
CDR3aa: CASSEQGTSEETQYF
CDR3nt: TGTGCCAGCAGTGAACAAGGGACTTCGGAAGAGACCCAGTACTTC

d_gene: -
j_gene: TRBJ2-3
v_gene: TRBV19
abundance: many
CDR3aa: CASSIAGWDTQYF
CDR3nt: TGTGCCAGTAGTATTGCAGGGTGGGATACGCAGTATTTT

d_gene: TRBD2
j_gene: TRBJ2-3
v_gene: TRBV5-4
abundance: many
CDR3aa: CASSLGARGGPGTQYF
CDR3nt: TGTGCCAGCAGCTTGGGAGCGCGGGGGGGACCCGGTACGCAGTATTTT

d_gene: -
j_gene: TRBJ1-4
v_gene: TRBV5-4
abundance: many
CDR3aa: CASSPRRGDEKLFF
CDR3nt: TGTGCCAGCAGCCCTAGGAGAGGGGATGAAAAACTGTTTTTT

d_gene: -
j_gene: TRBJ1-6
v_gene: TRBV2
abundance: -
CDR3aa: CASSAGSSYNSPLHF
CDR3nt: TGTGCCAGCAGTGCAGGGAGCTCCTATAATTCACCCCTCCACTTT

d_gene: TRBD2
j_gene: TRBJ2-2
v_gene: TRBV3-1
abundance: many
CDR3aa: CATTLTSVGTGELFF
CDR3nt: TGTGCCACCACCCTGACTAGCGTCGGGACCGGGGAGCTGTTTTTT

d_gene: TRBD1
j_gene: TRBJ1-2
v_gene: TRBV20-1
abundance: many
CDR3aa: CSALNPGQEFYGYTF
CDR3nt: TGCAGTGCCCTAAACCCGGGACAGGAGTTCTATGGCTACACCTTC

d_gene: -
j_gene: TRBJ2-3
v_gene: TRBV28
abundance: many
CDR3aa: CASRVLDTQYF
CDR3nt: TGTGCCAGCAGGGTATTGGATACGCAGTATTTT

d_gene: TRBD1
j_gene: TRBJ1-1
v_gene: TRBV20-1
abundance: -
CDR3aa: CSARPPGGLGNTEAFF
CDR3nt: TGCAGTGCTAGACCCCCAGGGGGGCTTGGGAACACTGAAGCTTTCTTT

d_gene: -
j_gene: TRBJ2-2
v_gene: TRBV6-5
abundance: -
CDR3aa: CASSETIGSGELFFFFFF
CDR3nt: -

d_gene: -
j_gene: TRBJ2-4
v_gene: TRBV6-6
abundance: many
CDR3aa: CASSYSINDGSLAKNIQYF
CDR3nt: TGTGCCAGCAGTTACTCGATAAATGACGGGTCCTTAGCCAAAAACATTCAGTACTTC

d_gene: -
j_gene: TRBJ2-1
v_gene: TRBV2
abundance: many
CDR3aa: CASSANRASSYNEQFF
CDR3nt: TGTGCCAGCAGCGCCAACCGCGCGAGCTCCTACAATGAGCAGTTCTTC

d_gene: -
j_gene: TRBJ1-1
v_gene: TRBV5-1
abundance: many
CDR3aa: CASSLGGEAFF
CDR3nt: TGCGCCAGCAGCTTGGGTGGTGAAGCTTTCTTT

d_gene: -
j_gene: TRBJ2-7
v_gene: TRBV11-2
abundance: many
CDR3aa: CASSPLRDYEQYF
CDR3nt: TGTGCCAGCAGCCCACTACGGGACTACGAGCAGTACTTC

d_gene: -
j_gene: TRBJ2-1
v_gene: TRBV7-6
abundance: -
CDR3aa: CASSLVGAANNEQFF
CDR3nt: TGTGCCAGCAGCTTAGTTGGTGCGGCCAACAATGAGCAGTTCTTC

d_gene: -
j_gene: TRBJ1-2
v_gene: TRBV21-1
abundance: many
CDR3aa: CASSEPPRYGYTF
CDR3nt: TGTGCCAGCAGCGAACCCCCCCGGTATGGCTACACCTTC

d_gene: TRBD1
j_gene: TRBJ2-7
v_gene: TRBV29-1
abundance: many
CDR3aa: CSVEGGDRSAYEQYF
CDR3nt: TGCAGCGTTGAAGGGGGGGACAGGTCCGCCTACGAGCAGTACTTC